This TCR beta chain is from a study of regulatory T cells in long-lasting Graves disease. For TCR beta, libraries came from iRepertoire HTBI primers and Arm-PCR of CDR3 regions. Using its own MiXCR run on the multiplex PCR reads, TCRdb lists one record per CDR3 protein. Of roughly 610,000 distinct CDR3 sequences listed, about 16% are singletons. Germline values: CDR1 MDHEN, CDR2 SYDVKM. The CDR3 contains 14 residues. Between the trimmed V and J ends, which lost 5 bases and 6 bases, there was a span of 13 bases. This clonotype has a handful of counts. Described time point: newly diagnosed GD, antithyroid drugs for less than 3 months. RNA from PBMCs was the source of the TCR library. This same sample was also taken into another study, of T cells in Graves' hyperthyroidism and ophthalmopathy. According to that study: Not enrolled were patients with uncontrolled infection, other autoimmune disease, pregnancy or lactation. The TCR CDR3 first-round RT-PCR relied on the HTBI primer set.

V is TRBV28 and J is TRBJ2-2, with D hard to call. The input for sequencing was peripheral blood mononuclear cells (PBMCs), taken at new diagnosis, from a patient treated with antithyroid drugs. The origin of this receptor is a man between 18 and 29 years old with Graves disease. CDR3 in DNA: TGTGCCAGCAGTCCCGACCGCTTCCCCGGGGAGCTGTTTTTT. It is translated as CASSPDRFPGELFF.